This TCR beta chain was observed in a study of PD-1 blockade in classical Hodgkin lymphoma. Whole-study results and caveats: Patients with an early start, nivolumab under 1 year after ASCT, were excluded. Diminished baseline TCR diversity has been reported in newly diagnosed patients relative to healthy donors.

This CDR3 comprises 13 residues. Trimming stripped 2 bases from V and 1 base from J, with 8 bases between. Germline-derived CDR1 and CDR2 are SQVTM and ANQGSEA. Every patient experienced relapse after autologous stem cell transplantation, and brentuximab vedotin exposure varied. Patients reached a best response of complete response, partial response or progressive disease. In regard to this clone: Its antigen is currently unknown.

Only in-frame clones appear in the TCRdb table, and some are missing; sequencing was by immunoSEQ multiplex PCR. The sample shows about 97,000 clones, about 89% of them seen only once. The sample here was peripheral blood mononuclear cells (PBMCs), taken before the second cycle of nivolumab. This sequence joins TRBV29-1 and TRBJ1-1; D is unclear. This TCR was recovered from a human donor with classical Hodgkin lymphoma. The CDR3 loop reads CSVEISQNTEAFF. The CDR3 region has the DNA TGCAGCGTTGAAATAAGTCAGAACACTGAAGCTTTCTTT.